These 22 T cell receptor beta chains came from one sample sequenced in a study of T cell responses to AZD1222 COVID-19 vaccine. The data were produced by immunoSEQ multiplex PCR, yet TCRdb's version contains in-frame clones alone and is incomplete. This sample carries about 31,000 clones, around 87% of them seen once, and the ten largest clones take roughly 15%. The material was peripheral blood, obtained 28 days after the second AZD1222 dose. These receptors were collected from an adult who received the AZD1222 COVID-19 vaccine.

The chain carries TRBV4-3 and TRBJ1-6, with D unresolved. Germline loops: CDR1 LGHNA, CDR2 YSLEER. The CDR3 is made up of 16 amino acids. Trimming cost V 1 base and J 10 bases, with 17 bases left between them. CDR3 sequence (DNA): TGCGCCAGCAGCCAAGGGACTCACGGGATCGGATCACCCCTCCACTTT. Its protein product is CASSQGTHGIGSPLHF.

The CDR3 sequence: CSVGIGSTGELFF. In DNA, the CDR3 is TGCAGCGTTGGGATCGGGAGCACCGGGGAGCTGTTTTTT. The genes are TRBV29-1 and TRBJ2-2; D possibly corresponds to TRBD2 (6 bases). This CDR3 region has 13 residues. Deletions cut 4 bases from V and 4 bases from J, with 10 bases between. Germline CDR1 is SQVTM and CDR2 is ANQGSEA.

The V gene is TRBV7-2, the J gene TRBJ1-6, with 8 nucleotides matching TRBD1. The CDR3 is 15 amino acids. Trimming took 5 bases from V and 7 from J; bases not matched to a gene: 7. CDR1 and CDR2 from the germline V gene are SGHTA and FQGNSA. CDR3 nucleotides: TGTGCCAGCAGCGAGCGGACAGGGCGCAATTCACCCCTCCACTTT. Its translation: CASSERTGRNSPLHF.

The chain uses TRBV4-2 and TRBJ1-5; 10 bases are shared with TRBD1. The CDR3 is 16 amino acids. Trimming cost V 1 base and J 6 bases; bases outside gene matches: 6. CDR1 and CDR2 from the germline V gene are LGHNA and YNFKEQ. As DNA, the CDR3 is TGTGCCAGCAGCCAAGTGGTTGGACAGGGGGTTCAGCCCCAGCATTTT. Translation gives CASSQVVGQGVQPQHF.

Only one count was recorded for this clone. This CDR3 reads CASSSTGTGVYNEQFF. The DNA of the CDR3 is TGTGCCAGCAGTTCAACCGGGACAGGGGTCTACAATGAGCAGTTCTTC. This chain connects TRBV28 to TRBJ2-1, with 10 bases identical to TRBD1. Trimming cost V 4 bases and J 3 bases; bases outside gene matches: 6. Per germline, CDR1 MDHEN and CDR2 SYDVKM. The CDR3 has 16 amino acids.

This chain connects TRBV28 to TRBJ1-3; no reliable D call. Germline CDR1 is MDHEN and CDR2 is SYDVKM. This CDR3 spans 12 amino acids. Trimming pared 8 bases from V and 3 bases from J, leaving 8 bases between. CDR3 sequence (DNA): TGTGCCAGCGGCTCGTATGGAAACACCATATATTTT. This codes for CASGSYGNTIYF.

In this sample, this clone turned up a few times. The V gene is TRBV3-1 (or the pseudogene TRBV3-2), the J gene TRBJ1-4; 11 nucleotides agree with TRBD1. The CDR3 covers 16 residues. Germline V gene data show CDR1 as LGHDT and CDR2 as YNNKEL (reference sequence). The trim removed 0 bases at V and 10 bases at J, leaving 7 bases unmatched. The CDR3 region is CASSQDLGTGGGKLFF. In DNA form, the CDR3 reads TGTGCCAGCAGCCAAGATCTGGGGACAGGGGGAGGAAAACTGTTTTTT.

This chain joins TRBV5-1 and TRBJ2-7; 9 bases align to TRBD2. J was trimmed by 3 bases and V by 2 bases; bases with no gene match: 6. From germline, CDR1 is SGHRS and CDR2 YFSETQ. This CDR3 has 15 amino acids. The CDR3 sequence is CASSLAGGTLYEQYF. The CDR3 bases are TGCGCCAGCAGCTTAGCGGGGGGTACCCTCTACGAGCAGTACTTC.

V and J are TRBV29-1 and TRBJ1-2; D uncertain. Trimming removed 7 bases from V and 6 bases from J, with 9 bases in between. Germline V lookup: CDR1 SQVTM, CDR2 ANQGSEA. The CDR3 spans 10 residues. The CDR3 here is CSAGSDGYTF. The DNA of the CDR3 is TGCAGCGCGGGGAGTGATGGCTACACCTTC.

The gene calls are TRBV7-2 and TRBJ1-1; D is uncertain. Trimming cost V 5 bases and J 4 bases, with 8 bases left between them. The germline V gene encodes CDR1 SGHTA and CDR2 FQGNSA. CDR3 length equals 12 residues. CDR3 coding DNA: TGTGCCAGCAGCCTAAAAGCCACTGAAGCTTTCTTT. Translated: CASSLKATEAFF.

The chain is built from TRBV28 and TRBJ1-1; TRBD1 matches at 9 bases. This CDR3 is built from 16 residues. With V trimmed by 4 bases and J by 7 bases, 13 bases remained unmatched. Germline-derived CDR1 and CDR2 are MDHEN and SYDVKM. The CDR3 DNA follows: TGTGCCAGCAGTTCAGGGGGTACAGGGGGCGCGTATGAAGCTTTCTTT. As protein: CASSSGGTGGAYEAFF.

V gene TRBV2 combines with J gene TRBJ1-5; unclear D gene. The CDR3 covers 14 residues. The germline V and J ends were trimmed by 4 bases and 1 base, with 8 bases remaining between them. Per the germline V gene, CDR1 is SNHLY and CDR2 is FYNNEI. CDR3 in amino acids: CASSVRVSNQPQHF. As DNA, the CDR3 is TGTGCCAGCAGTGTAAGGGTAAGCAATCAGCCCCAGCATTTT.

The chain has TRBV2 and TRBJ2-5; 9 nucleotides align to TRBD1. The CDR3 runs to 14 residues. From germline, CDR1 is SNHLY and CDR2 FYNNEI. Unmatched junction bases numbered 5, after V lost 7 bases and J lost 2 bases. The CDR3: CASNQQGAQETQYF. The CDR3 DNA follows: TGTGCCAGCAACCAACAGGGGGCGCAAGAGACCCAGTACTTC.

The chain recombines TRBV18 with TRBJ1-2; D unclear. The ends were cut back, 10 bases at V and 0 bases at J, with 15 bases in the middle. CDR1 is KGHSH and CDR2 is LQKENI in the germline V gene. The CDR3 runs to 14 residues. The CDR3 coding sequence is TGTGCCACCACCTCAGCCGGGTCTAACTATGGCTACACCTTC. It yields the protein CATTSAGSNYGYTF.

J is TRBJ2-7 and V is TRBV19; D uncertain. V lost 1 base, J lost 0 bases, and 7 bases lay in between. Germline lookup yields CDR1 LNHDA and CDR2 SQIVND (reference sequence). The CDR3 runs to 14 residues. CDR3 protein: CASSIGGNSYEQYF. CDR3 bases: TGTGCCAGTAGTATAGGGGGAAACTCCTACGAGCAGTACTTC.

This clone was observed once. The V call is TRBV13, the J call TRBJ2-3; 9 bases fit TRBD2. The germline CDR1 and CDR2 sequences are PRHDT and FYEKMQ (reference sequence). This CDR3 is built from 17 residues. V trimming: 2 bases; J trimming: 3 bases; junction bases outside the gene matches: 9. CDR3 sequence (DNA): TGTGCCAGCAGCTTATCTGGGACTAGCTACTGGACAGATACGCAGTATTTT. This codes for CASSLSGTSYWTDTQYF.

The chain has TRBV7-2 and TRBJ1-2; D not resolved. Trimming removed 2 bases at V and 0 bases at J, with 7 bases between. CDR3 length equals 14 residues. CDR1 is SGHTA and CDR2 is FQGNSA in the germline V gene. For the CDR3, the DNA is TGTGCCAGCAGCTTACGGCGACCTAACTATGGCTACACCTTC. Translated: CASSLRRPNYGYTF.

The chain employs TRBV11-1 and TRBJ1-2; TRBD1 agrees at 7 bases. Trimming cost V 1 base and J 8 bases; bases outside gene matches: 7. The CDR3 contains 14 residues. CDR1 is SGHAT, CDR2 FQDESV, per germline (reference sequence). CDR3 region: CASSLERQGGGYTF. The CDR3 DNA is TGTGCCAGCAGCTTAGAGCGACAGGGAGGCGGCTACACCTTC.

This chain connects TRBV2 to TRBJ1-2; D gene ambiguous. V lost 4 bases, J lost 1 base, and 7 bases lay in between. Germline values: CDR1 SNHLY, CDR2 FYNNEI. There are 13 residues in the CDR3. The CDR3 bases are TGTGCCAGCAGTGTTGGGAGTAACTATGGCTACACCTTC. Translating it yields CASSVGSNYGYTF.

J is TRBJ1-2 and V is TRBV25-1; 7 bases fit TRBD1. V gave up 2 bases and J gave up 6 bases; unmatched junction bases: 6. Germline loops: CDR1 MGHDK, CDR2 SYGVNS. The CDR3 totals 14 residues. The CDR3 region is CASSEGSGGNGYTF. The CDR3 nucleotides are TGTGCCAGCAGTGAAGGGTCAGGGGGTAATGGCTACACCTTC.

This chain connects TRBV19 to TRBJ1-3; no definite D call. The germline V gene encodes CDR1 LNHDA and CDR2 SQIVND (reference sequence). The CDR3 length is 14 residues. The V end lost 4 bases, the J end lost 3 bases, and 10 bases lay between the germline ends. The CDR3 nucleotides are TGTGCCAGTAGTAATCGGGCTCTTGGAAACACCATATATTTT. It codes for CASSNRALGNTIYF.

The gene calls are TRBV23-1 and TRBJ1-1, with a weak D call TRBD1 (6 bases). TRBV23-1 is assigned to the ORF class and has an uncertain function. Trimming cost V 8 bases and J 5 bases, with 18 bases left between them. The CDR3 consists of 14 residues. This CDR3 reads CASGPGGHGTEAFF. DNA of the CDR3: TGCGCCAGCGGACCCGGGGGACACGGGACTGAAGCTTTCTTT.